The rows below give T cell receptor beta chains drawn from one sample of a study of T cell repertoires in cytomegalovirus infection. One entry per CDR3 protein results from TCRdb running MiXCR on the reads. The sample has 130,000 or so distinct CDR3 sequences; about 6% are singletons. Sequencing was performed on PBMCs. These receptors all come from a human donor in good health (CMV status not recorded). Some clones in this sample may be carry-over from other donors' samples. Both conserved end residues are part of each CDR3. The D gene is left open where the match is weak. Some rows mark clone size as missing; the rest say once, few, many or name a class of expanded clone.

V	D	J	size	DNA	CDR3
TRBV29-1	TRBD1	TRBJ2-7	few	TGCAGCGCCGGGACAGCCTCGGGTGAGCAGTACTTC	CSAGTASGEQYF
TRBV27	TRBD2	TRBJ2-7	many	TGTGCCAGCAGTTCAAGGACTAGCGGTTACGAGCAGTACTTC	CASSSRTSGYEQYF
TRBV19	.	TRBJ1-5	.	TGTGCCAGTAGTATAGTCGACAGGCCCCAGCATTTT	CASSIVDRPQHF
TRBV9	.	TRBJ1-6	.	TGTGCCAGCAACCAGAATAATTCACCCCTCCACTTT	CASNQNNSPLHF
TRBV10-3	.	TRBJ2-1	.	TGTGCCACCCTATGGTCTGGGTCCAATGAGCAGTTCTTC	CATLWSGSNEQFF
TRBV19	.	TRBJ1-3	many	TGTGCCAGTAGTACAACTCGGGACCGAGACTCTGGAAACACCATATATTTT	CASSTTRDRDSGNTIYF
TRBV19	TRBD1	TRBJ1-5	many	TGTGCCAGTAGCACACAGGGGCGGCATCAGCCCCAGCATTTT	CASSTQGRHQPQHF
TRBV15	.	TRBJ1-1	many	TGTGCCACCAGCAGAGTGGTCCAGGGGAATTCGGAAGCTTTCTTT	CATSRVVQGNSEAFF
TRBV11-2	.	TRBJ2-1	many	TGTGCCAGCAGCTTAGATATGGGGGTTAATGAGCAGTTCTTC	CASSLDMGVNEQFF
TRBV28	.	TRBJ1-2	many	TGTGCCAGCAGTTTGTCAGGGTTCGACTATGGCTACACCTTC	CASSLSGFDYGYTF
TRBV25-1	.	TRBJ1-1	many	TGTGCCAGCAGTGACGAGCCCTCGGGGAACACTGAAGCTTTCTTT	CASSDEPSGNTEAFF
TRBV12-3/TRBV12-4	.	TRBJ1-2	few	TGTGCCAGCAGTCAAAATCTTCGTCGAGACGTGGGCTACACCTTC	CASSQNLRRDVGYTF
TRBV5-1	.	TRBJ1-2	.	TGCGCCAGCAGCTTGGATGCAGGGGCTAACTATGGCTACACCTTC	CASSLDAGANYGYTF
TRBV29-1	TRBD1	TRBJ2-7	.	TGCAGCGTTGAAATAGGACAGGGAAGTTCCGAGCAGTACTTC	CSVEIGQGSSEQYF
TRBV12-3/TRBV12-4	TRBD1	TRBJ2-3	few	TGTGCCAGCAGTCAGACAGGGTATGCCACAGATACGCAGTATTTT	CASSQTGYATDTQYF
TRBV14	.	TRBJ1-1	many	TGTGCCAGCAGCCATCTTTGGGGGACCACTGAAGCTTTCTTT	CASSHLWGTTEAFF
TRBV7-2	TRBD2	TRBJ2-5	many	TGTGCCAGCAGCCCACAATGGACCGGGACTAGACATGTGTCCCAGTACTTC	CASSPQWTGTRHVSQYF
TRBV6-2/TRBV6-3	.	TRBJ1-4	few	TGTGCCAGCAGCCGTGGCGTAGGACTGTTTTTT	CASSRGVGLFF
TRBV20-1	TRBD1	TRBJ1-5	.	TGCAGTGCCCAGACAGGGTTTAGCAATCAGCCCCAGCATTTT	CSAQTGFSNQPQHF
TRBV7-6	.	TRBJ1-1	.	TGTGCCAGCAGCTCCAGTCCCGTGGGGGCTGAAGCTTTCTTT	CASSSSPVGAEAFF
TRBV7-2	TRBD2	TRBJ2-5	many	TGTGCCAGCAGCTTAGCGCTTTGGGGGCTAGCGGGGGGCCAAGAGACCCAGTACTTC	CASSLALWGLAGGQETQYF
TRBV7-2	.	TRBJ2-3	many	TGTGCCAGCAGCTTAGGGCTAGCTACAGATACGCAGTATTTT	CASSLGLATDTQYF
TRBV7-2	TRBD1	TRBJ1-2	medium-sized	TGTGCCAGCAGCTCGACGACAGGGGGCGTAGGTGGCTACACCTTC	CASSSTTGGVGGYTF
TRBV18	.	TRBJ1-2	few	TGTGCCAGCTCACCGGACACACCGGGGGTCTATGGCTACACCTTC	CASSPDTPGVYGYTF
TRBV7-2	TRBD1	TRBJ1-1	many	TGTGCCAGCAGCTTAGTGGAGACAGGGGCTGAAGCTTTCTTT	CASSLVETGAEAFF
TRBV28	TRBD2	TRBJ2-5	many	TGTGCCAGCAGTTGGCGGGGGAGGCAAGAGACCCAGTACTTC	CASSWRGRQETQYF
TRBV11-2	.	TRBJ1-2	many	TGTGCCAGCAGCTCAAATCCGGGACCGATCTATGGCTACACCTTC	CASSSNPGPIYGYTF
TRBV20-1	TRBD1	TRBJ1-1	few	TGCAGTGCTAGAGATCCCCTTCGGACAGGGCAGGGTGAAGCTTTCTTT	CSARDPLRTGQGEAFF
TRBV5-4	TRBD1	TRBJ1-6	many	TGTGCCAGCAGCCCTGACAGGGTAAATTCACCCCTCCACTTT	CASSPDRVNSPLHF
TRBV20-1	.	TRBJ1-5	few	TGCAGTGCTAGAGATCTAAGACAGTACAATCAGCCCCAGCATTTT	CSARDLRQYNQPQHF
TRBV14	TRBD1	TRBJ2-2	many	TGTGCCAGCAGCCAAGGACACAGGGGTACCGGGGAGCTGTTTTTT	CASSQGHRGTGELFF
TRBV28	.	TRBJ1-5	many	TGTGCCAGCACCAAGGGGGGGGATAGGCCCCAGCATTTT	CASTKGGDRPQHF
TRBV20-1	.	TRBJ1-2	.	TGCAGTGGGGCCGAAAACGTGGATGGCTACACCTTC	CSGAENVDGYTF
TRBV6-2/TRBV6-3	.	TRBJ2-3	many	TGTGCCAGCAGTTACCCCCTTTGGGGGATCAGAACAGATACGCAGTATTTT	CASSYPLWGIRTDTQYF
TRBV10-2	.	TRBJ1-5	many	TGCGCCAGCAGTCAGGGGAGCAATCAGCCCCAGCATTTT	CASSQGSNQPQHF
TRBV7-8	TRBD1	TRBJ2-3	many	TGTGCCAGCAGCTCCCGGACAGGGCGCACAGATACGCAGTATTTT	CASSSRTGRTDTQYF
TRBV6-6	.	TRBJ2-2	many	TGTGCCAGCAGTTTCCGGAACACCGGGGAGCTGTTTTTT	CASSFRNTGELFF
TRBV5-3	.	TRBJ2-7	.	TGTGCCAGCAGCGCTGGACCCCTTACCGCCAGATCATACGAGCAGTACTTC	CASSAGPLTARSYEQYF
TRBV19	.	TRBJ1-1	few	TGTGCCAGTAGTATATTCACTGAAGCTTTCTTT	CASSIFTEAFF
TRBV7-2	TRBD1	TRBJ2-7	many	TGTGCCAGCAGACTTGGACAGGGGGCCACATACGAGCAGTACTTC	CASRLGQGATYEQYF
TRBV20-1	.	TRBJ1-3	many	TGCAGTGCTGAGATGGGGAGAATCTCTGGAAACACCATATATTTT	CSAEMGRISGNTIYF
TRBV20-1	.	TRBJ2-5	many	TGCAGTGCGGACGCACTCAACCTCCACCAAGAGACCCAGTACTTC	CSADALNLHQETQYF
TRBV20-1	TRBD2	TRBJ2-1	few	TGCAGTGCTAGAGCTCCGCTAGCGGGGGCCCCGATGTCCTACAATGAGCAGTTCTTC	CSARAPLAGAPMSYNEQFF
TRBV6-6	.	TRBJ2-7	few	TGTGCCAGCAGTTACTCGTCTCGGGGGGCAATATACGAGCAGTACTTC	CASSYSSRGAIYEQYF
TRBV18	TRBD1	TRBJ1-1	many	TGTGCCAGCTCACCGACTACAGGGGGGGCTTTCTTT	CASSPTTGGAFF
TRBV7-9	.	TRBJ1-3	.	TGTGCCAGCAGCTTAGCTGGCACTTACTCTGGAAACACCATATATTTT	CASSLAGTYSGNTIYF
TRBV7-2	TRBD1	TRBJ1-1	many	TGTGCCAGCAGCTTAGTAGGGACAGGGAGATTTGAAGCTTTCTTT	CASSLVGTGRFEAFF
TRBV2	TRBD1	TRBJ1-2	many	TGTGCCAGCAGCGATATAGGGGGCTACTATGGCTACACCTTC	CASSDIGGYYGYTF
TRBV12-3/TRBV12-4	.	TRBJ1-5	many	TGTGCCAGCAGCCTTTCCCTAAATCAGCCCCAGCATTTT	CASSLSLNQPQHF
TRBV7-9	.	TRBJ1-3	.	TGTGCCAGCAGCTTCCAGGGTTCTGGTGGAAACACCATATATTTT	CASSFQGSGGNTIYF
TRBV4-1	.	TRBJ1-4	few	TGCGCCAGCAGCCAAGGGGACATTCCAACTAATGAAAAACTGTTTTTT	CASSQGDIPTNEKLFF
TRBV11-1	TRBD1	TRBJ1-1	many	TGTGCCAGCAGCTTTGGTACAGGGGCCCCGAACACTGAAGCTTTCTTT	CASSFGTGAPNTEAFF